Shown below are 8 T cell receptor beta chains from a single sample sequenced in a study of PD-1 blockade in classical Hodgkin lymphoma. Time point here: cycle 4 day 1 (C4D1), after 5 to 7 weeks of nivolumab. Patients all relapsed after autologous stem cell transplantation, and there was variation in brentuximab vedotin exposure. The assay was immunoSEQ multiplex PCR, and TCRdb's table has in-frame clones only and misses some. Among about 21,000 clones listed, 70% to 85% were seen once. The starting material was peripheral blood mononuclear cells (PBMCs), obtained before the fourth cycle of nivolumab. The receptor set was obtained from a human donor with classical Hodgkin lymphoma.

The chain recombines TRBV6-4 with TRBJ2-7; D is uncertain. Trimming removed 8 bases from V and 5 bases from J, with 13 bases in between. Per germline, CDR1 MRHNA and CDR2 SNTAGT. CDR3 length: 12 amino acids. The CDR3 region is CASRRRDDEQYF. CDR3 sequence (DNA): TGTGCCAGCCGCAGAAGAGACGACGAGCAGTACTTC.

This sequence joins TRBV7-9 and TRBJ2-5; D remains unclear. V lost 1 base and J lost 1, with 16 bases in between. The CDR3 consists of 17 residues. Germline V gives CDR1 SEHNR, CDR2 FQNEAQ (reference sequence). The CDR3: CASSLGYRLPIQETQYF. CDR3 nucleotide sequence: TGTGCCAGCAGCTTAGGGTATCGCTTACCGATCCAAGAGACCCAGTACTTC.

The chain employs TRBV7-9 and TRBJ2-7; 7 nucleotides agree with TRBD2. Trimming at V came to 5 bases and at J to 3 bases, leaving 10 bases not matched to a gene. Germline-derived CDR1 and CDR2 are SEHNR and FQNEAQ (reference sequence). The CDR3 spans 15 residues. The CDR3 bases are TGTGCCAGCAGCGTGAACCGGGACTACCACTACGAGCAGTACTTC. Its protein product is CASSVNRDYHYEQYF.

CDR3 sequence: CASSYLQGSGNTIYF. CDR3 nucleotides: TGTGCCAGCAGTTACCTACAGGGCTCCGGAAACACCATATATTTT. V gene TRBV6-5 combines with J gene TRBJ1-3; TRBD1 is a possible D gene (6 bases). Deletions cut 2 bases from V and 4 bases from J, with 12 bases between. Germline assignment: CDR1 MNHEY and CDR2 SVGAGI. The CDR3 totals 15 residues.

J is TRBJ1-2 and V is TRBV6-7, with 7 nucleotides matching TRBD1. TRBV6-7 is filed as an ORF, its function uncertain. The CDR3 spans 15 residues. V lost 5 bases and J lost 3; bases outside the gene matches: 9. CDR3 in amino acids: CASSAQTGTHYGYTF. CDR3 bases: TGTGCCAGCAGTGCCCAGACAGGGACACACTATGGCTACACCTTC.

V and J are TRBV4-1 and TRBJ2-6, with 8 bases that match TRBD1. V lost 4 bases and J lost 1; bases outside the gene matches: 3. The CDR3 is 16 residues long. Per germline, CDR1 MGHRA and CDR2 YSYEKL. The CDR3 DNA follows: TGCGCCAGCAGCCGGACAGGGACTTCTGGGGCCAACGTCCTGACTTTC. This sequence encodes CASSRTGTSGANVLTF.

V gene TRBV10-1 combines with J gene TRBJ1-1, with no clear D. The CDR3 is 15 residues long. Germline CDR1 is WNHNN and CDR2 is SYGVQD (reference sequence). Trimming pared 3 bases from V and 0 bases from J, leaving 11 bases between. CDR3 sequence (DNA): TGCGCCAGCAGTGAAGGACGGCAGATGAACACTGAAGCTTTCTTT. This gives the protein CASSEGRQMNTEAFF.

This chain connects TRBV13 to TRBJ2-1; TRBD2 is a possible D gene (6 bases). This CDR3 is 15 amino acids long. V lost 5 bases and J lost 1, with 12 bases in between. Germline CDR1 reads PRHDT; CDR2 reads FYEKMQ (reference sequence). CDR3 sequence reads: CASSPRRDSYNEQFF. The CDR3 DNA reads TGTGCCAGCAGCCCCCGGAGGGATTCCTACAATGAGCAGTTCTTC.